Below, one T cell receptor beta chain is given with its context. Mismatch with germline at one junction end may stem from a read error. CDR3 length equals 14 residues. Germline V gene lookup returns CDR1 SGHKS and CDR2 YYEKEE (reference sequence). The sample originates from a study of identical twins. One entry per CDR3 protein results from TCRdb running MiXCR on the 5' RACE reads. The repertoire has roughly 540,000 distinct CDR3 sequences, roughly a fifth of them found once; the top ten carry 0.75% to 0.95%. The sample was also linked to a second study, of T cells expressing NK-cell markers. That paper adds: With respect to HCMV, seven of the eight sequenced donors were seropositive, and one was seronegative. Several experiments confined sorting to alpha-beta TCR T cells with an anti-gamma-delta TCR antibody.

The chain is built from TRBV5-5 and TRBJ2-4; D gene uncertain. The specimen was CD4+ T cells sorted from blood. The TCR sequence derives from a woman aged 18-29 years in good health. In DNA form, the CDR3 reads TGTGCCAGCAGCCACCCACCCTTTGGAAACATTCAGCACTTC. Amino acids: CASSHPPFGNIQHF.